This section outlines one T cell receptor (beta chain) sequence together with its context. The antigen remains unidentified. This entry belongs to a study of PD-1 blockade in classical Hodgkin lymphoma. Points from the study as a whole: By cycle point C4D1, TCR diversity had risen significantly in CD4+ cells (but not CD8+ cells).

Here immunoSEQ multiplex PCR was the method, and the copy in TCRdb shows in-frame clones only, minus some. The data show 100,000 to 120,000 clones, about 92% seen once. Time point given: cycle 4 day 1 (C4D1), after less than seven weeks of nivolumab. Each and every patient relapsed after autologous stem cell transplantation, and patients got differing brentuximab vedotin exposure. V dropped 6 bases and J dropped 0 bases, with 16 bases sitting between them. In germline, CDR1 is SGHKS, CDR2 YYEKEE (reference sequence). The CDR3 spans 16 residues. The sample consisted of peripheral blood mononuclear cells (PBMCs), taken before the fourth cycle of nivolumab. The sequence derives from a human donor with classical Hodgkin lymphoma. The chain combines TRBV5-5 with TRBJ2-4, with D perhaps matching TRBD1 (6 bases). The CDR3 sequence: CASTGLDRIAKNIQYF. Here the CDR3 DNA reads TGTGCCAGCACTGGCCTGGACAGAATAGCCAAAAACATTCAGTACTTC. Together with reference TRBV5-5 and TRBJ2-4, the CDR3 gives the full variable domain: DAGVTQSPTHLIKTRGQQVTLRCSPISGHKSVSWYQQVLGQGPQFIFQYYEKEERGRGNFPDRFSARQFPNYSSELNVNALLLGDSALYLCASTGLDRIAKNIQYFGAGTRLSVL.